A selection of T cell receptor beta chains follows, all from one sample in a study of radiotherapy plus CTLA-4 blockade in lung cancer. Clones were sequenced by immunoSEQ multiplex PCR, and TCRdb holds only the in-frame ones, with some missing. In the table there are approximately 30,000 clones, roughly 70% of which are singletons. Specimen: peripheral blood, collected from a patient treated with radiotherapy plus ipilimumab. The receptor set was obtained from a human donor with non-small cell lung cancer whose response to radiotherapy plus ipilimumab could not be evaluated. Both conserved end residues are part of each CDR3. A D gene is named only where the DNA matches it firmly. Expanded clones are given a class, and other clones once, few, many or no size at all.

TRBV5-1	NA	TRBJ1-1	NA	TGCGCCAGCAGCTTTATATGGAGCACTGAAGCTTTCTTT	CASSFIWSTEAFF
TRBV11-2	once	TRBJ2-7	NA	TGTGCCAGCAGACAGACAGGAGCCTACGAGCAGTACTTC	CASRQTGAYEQYF
TRBV19	once	TRBJ1-1	TRBD1	TGTGCCAGTAGTACCAAACAGGGGGCGCACGCTGAAGCTTTCTTT	CASSTKQGAHAEAFF
TRBV5-1	once	TRBJ2-3	NA	TGCGCCAGCAGCTCGGAGGGCACAGATACGCAGTATTTT	CASSSEGTDTQYF
TRBV10-1	NA	TRBJ2-3	NA	TGCGCCAGCAGTGAGTCGAGGTCCTCTAGCACAGATACGCAGTATTTT	CASSESRSSSTDTQYF
TRBV6-6	NA	TRBJ2-7	TRBD2	TGTGCCAGCAGTACTAGCGGAGTGGTGTACGAGCAGTACTTC	CASSTSGVVYEQYF
TRBV6-5	few	TRBJ1-2	TRBD1	TGTGCCAGCAGTTACTCACAGGGGACTGGCTACACCTTC	CASSYSQGTGYTF
TRBV10-3	once	TRBJ2-1	NA	TGTGCCATCAGTGAGGAGGATAGCTCCTACAATGAGCAGTTCTTC	CAISEEDSSYNEQFF
TRBV28	NA	TRBJ1-2	NA	TGTGCCAGCAGTTTATTCGCAGGAGGGTATGGCTACACCTTC	CASSLFAGGYGYTF
TRBV27	NA	TRBJ1-2	TRBD1	TGTGCCAGCAGAGGACAGGGTGCCAACTATGGCTACACCTTC	CASRGQGANYGYTF
TRBV5-6	NA	TRBJ2-1	NA	TGTGCCAGCAGCTTTCTCCATGAGCAGTTCTTC	CASSFLHEQFF
TRBV7-2	NA	TRBJ2-1	NA	TGTGCCAGCAGCTTAGGACTTTTCAATGAGCAGTTCTTC	CASSLGLFNEQFF
TRBV5-3	NA	TRBJ2-7	TRBD1	TGTGCCAGCAGCTTCCCGGGACAGAACCCCTACGAGCAGTACTTC	CASSFPGQNPYEQYF
TRBV11-2	NA	TRBJ1-4	TRBD1	TGTGCCAGCAGCTCCCCCCGCTGGTCAGGGGGTAATGAAAAACTGTTTTTT	CASSSPRWSGGNEKLFF
TRBV27	few	TRBJ1-5	NA	TGTGCCAGCAGTTTAACCGGCCGCGGTAGCCATCAGCCCCAGCATTTT	CASSLTGRGSHQPQHF
TRBV13	NA	TRBJ2-7	TRBD1	TGTGCCAGCAGCCAACTGAGGACAGGGACCGGGAACGAGCAGTACTTC	CASSQLRTGTGNEQYF
TRBV30	NA	TRBJ1-2	NA	TGTGCCTGGAGTGTAGAGTGGAGCCACGGCTACACCTTC	CAWSVEWSHGYTF
TRBV2	once	TRBJ1-2	TRBD1	TGTGCCAGCAGTGAGGGGGCAGGGGGGTACTATGGCTACACCTTC	CASSEGAGGYYGYTF
TRBV4-3	few	TRBJ2-1	NA	TGCGCCCCCGGGAGCCGCCATTACAATGAGCAGTTCTTC	CAPGSRHYNEQFF
TRBV5-1	NA	TRBJ1-3	NA	TGCGCCAGCAGCTTGGCAGGGGCTTCTGGAAACACCATATATTTT	CASSLAGASGNTIYF
TRBV6-1	NA	TRBJ2-7	TRBD2	TGTGCCAGCAGGTCCGGGACTAGCTCCTACGAGCAGTACTTC	CASRSGTSSYEQYF
TRBV2	NA	TRBJ1-1	NA	TGTGCCAGCAGCCAGGGTCAGCCTCTGGGCACTGAAGCTTTCTTT	CASSQGQPLGTEAFF
TRBV6-1	NA	TRBJ2-2	NA	TGTGCCAGCAGTGTCGGGGACACCGGGGAGCTGTTTTTT	CASSVGDTGELFF
TRBV15	NA	TRBJ2-7	TRBD1	TGTGCCACCAGCAGACAGGGACAGAGCTCCTACGAGCAGTACTTC	CATSRQGQSSYEQYF
TRBV19	NA	TRBJ1-1	TRBD1	TGTGCCAGCAGGAGGGCAGGGGGCATCACTGAAGCTTTCTTT	CASRRAGGITEAFF
TRBV7-9	NA	TRBJ2-7	NA	TGTGCCAGCAGCCGCGGGACAGAGACCTACGAGCAGTACTTC	CASSRGTETYEQYF
TRBV6-5	NA	TRBJ2-7	NA	TGTGCCAGCAGTGAGGGCGTCCCATCCGAGCAGTACTTC	CASSEGVPSEQYF
TRBV7-2	NA	TRBJ2-7	NA	TGTGCCAGCAGCCCACAAGATTTCTACGAGCAGTACTTC	CASSPQDFYEQYF
TRBV28	NA	TRBJ2-1	NA	TGTGCCAGCTTGAGCAATCCCAATGAGCAGTTCTTC	CASLSNPNEQFF